This T cell receptor (beta chain) was captured by sequencing in a study of T cell responses to AZD1222 COVID-19 vaccine. Sequencing was performed with immunoSEQ multiplex PCR; in TCRdb, only in-frame clones are kept and a portion is missing. The sample contains some 130,000 clones, approximately 95% of which appear only once. Germline CDR1 reads MNHEY; CDR2 reads SVGAGI. V dropped 2 bases and J dropped 4 bases, with 8 bases sitting between them. This CDR3 region has 13 residues. This chain joins TRBV6-5 and TRBJ1-2; D gene uncertain. The material sequenced was peripheral blood, taken 28 days after the second AZD1222 dose. This clonotype was sampled from an adult who received the AZD1222 COVID-19 vaccine. CDR3 bases: TGTGCCAGCAGTTACAGGTTTGGCTATGGCTACACCTTC. Translation: CASSYRFGYGYTF.